The rows below give T cell receptor beta chains drawn from one sample of a study of T cell changes during pregnancy in multiple sclerosis. Repertoires were generated with immunoSEQ multiplex PCR, while TCRdb's copy carries only in-frame clones and drops some. The sample has under 85,000 clones; under 95% are singletons. Here the sequenced sample was peripheral blood, taken in the third trimester of pregnancy. These receptors all stem from a female donor in good health, enrolled as a control in a pregnancy study. Both conserved end residues are part of each CDR3. A D gene is named only where the DNA matches it firmly.

CDR3 protein: CATGTGLNTEAFF
CDR3 DNA: TGTGCCACCGGGACAGGGTTGAACACTGAAGCTTTCTTT
J gene: TRBJ1-1
V gene: TRBV10-3
D gene: TRBD1

CDR3 protein: CATRSRSNYGYTF
CDR3 DNA: TGTGCCACCCGGAGCAGATCGAACTATGGCTACACCTTC
J gene: TRBJ1-2
V gene: TRBV19
D gene: NA

CDR3 protein: CASSFGQGHGYTF
CDR3 DNA: TGTGCCAGCAGTTTCGGCCAGGGTCATGGCTACACCTTC
J gene: TRBJ1-2
V gene: TRBV27
D gene: NA

CDR3 protein: CASSGASRDTYTGELFF
CDR3 DNA: TGTGCCAGCAGCGGAGCTTCCCGGGACACCTACACCGGGGAGCTGTTTTTT
J gene: TRBJ2-2
V gene: TRBV9
D gene: NA

CDR3 protein: CASSQEGGLGNTEAFF
CDR3 DNA: TGCGCCAGCAGCCAAGAAGGAGGACTGGGTAACACTGAAGCTTTCTTT
J gene: TRBJ1-1
V gene: TRBV4-1
D gene: NA

CDR3 protein: CASSIGTGSGTQYF
CDR3 DNA: TGTGCCAGCAGTATAGGCACAGGAAGTGGGACCCAGTACTTC
J gene: TRBJ2-5
V gene: TRBV6-1
D gene: NA

CDR3 protein: CASSPGAADEKLFF
CDR3 DNA: TGTGCCAGCTCACCTGGGGCGGCGGATGAAAAACTGTTTTTT
J gene: TRBJ1-4
V gene: TRBV18
D gene: NA

CDR3 protein: CASSPTRNEQYF
CDR3 DNA: TGTGCCAGCAGTCCCACTAGAAACGAGCAGTACTTC
J gene: TRBJ2-7
V gene: TRBV7-6
D gene: NA

CDR3 protein: CSVTANTEAFF
CDR3 DNA: TGCAGCGTTACAGCGAACACTGAAGCTTTCTTT
J gene: TRBJ1-1
V gene: TRBV29-1
D gene: NA

CDR3 protein: CASSLTVNTEAFF
CDR3 DNA: TGTGCCAGCAGCCTGACAGTGAACACTGAAGCTTTCTTT
J gene: TRBJ1-1
V gene: TRBV27
D gene: NA

CDR3 protein: CASSHQGVGTNEKLFF
CDR3 DNA: TGTGCCAGCAGCCATCAGGGTGTGGGGACTAATGAAAAACTGTTTTTT
J gene: TRBJ1-4
V gene: TRBV7-2
D gene: NA

CDR3 protein: CASSLDVGFKYF
CDR3 DNA: TGCGCCAGCAGCTTGGATGTCGGGTTCAAGTACTTC
J gene: TRBJ2-5
V gene: TRBV5-1
D gene: NA

CDR3 protein: CASSLRGMANYGYTF
CDR3 DNA: TGTGCCAGCAGCCTAAGGGGGATGGCTAACTATGGCTACACCTTC
J gene: TRBJ1-2
V gene: TRBV4-2
D gene: NA

CDR3 protein: CASSGTRDTQETQYF
CDR3 DNA: TGTGCCAGCAGCGGAACCCGGGACACCCAAGAGACCCAGTACTTC
J gene: TRBJ2-5
V gene: TRBV5-6
D gene: NA

CDR3 protein: CASAGGYEQYF
CDR3 DNA: TGTGCCAGCGCAGGGGGATACGAGCAGTACTTC
J gene: TRBJ2-7
V gene: TRBV7-9
D gene: TRBD1